This T cell receptor (beta chain) was found in a study of blood T cell repertoires in COVID-19. Study-level background: COVID-19 samples, acute and convalescent, were from the United States, Italy and Spain. PBMCs, B-cell-depleted T cells, or T cells were the source of the cDNA or gDNA that made up the material.

V dropped 3 bases and J dropped 3; count of bases not matched to a gene: 1. Germline CDR1 LNHDA, CDR2 SQIVND (reference sequence). CDR3 length: 16 amino acids. As processed by the authors: Reference gene primers were amplified, and this amplification served to estimate nucleated cell counts. TCRdb keeps only in-frame clones here, not all; method: immunoSEQ multiplex PCR. V, J and clone size were drawn from that table, and D and trimming were deduced from the DNA. This sample has some 140,000 clones; approximately 88% occur once, and the top ten carry about 2%. The genes are TRBV19 and TRBJ2-3, with 15 bases identical to TRBD2. This receptor was taken from a man between 65 and 79 years old with active COVID-19. Material: peripheral blood. The CDR3 here is CASSMGLAGGTDTQYF. The DNA for the CDR3 is TGTGCCAGTAGTATGGGACTAGCGGGAGGTACAGATACGCAGTATTTT.